These T cell receptor beta chains were read from a single sample in a study of blood T cell repertoires in COVID-19. Sequenced by immunoSEQ multiplex PCR; TCRdb stores in-frame clones only, minus some. Of 270,000 or so clones in the sample, around 86% were seen once. The sequencing sample was made of peripheral blood. Receptor source: a woman aged 40 to 50 who had recovered from COVID-19. Each CDR3 is given with its conserved first and last residue. D genes are given only for firm matches. Not all rows give a size; the values are once, few, many and, for expanded clones, a class.

j_gene,d_gene,v_gene,abundance,CDR3aa,CDR3nt
TRBJ2-1,TRBD2,TRBV5-1,-,CASSSDSRGYNEQFF,TGCGCCAGCAGTTCCGACTCGCGGGGGTACAATGAGCAGTTCTTC
TRBJ2-1,TRBD2,TRBV2,-,CASNRASGANWQFF,TGTGCCAGCAATAGGGCTAGCGGAGCCAATTGGCAGTTCTTC
TRBJ2-2,-,TRBV28,-,CASSSHAGVDTGELFF,TGTGCCAGCAGTTCCCATGCAGGGGTCGACACCGGGGAGCTGTTTTTT
TRBJ2-7,-,TRBV12-3/TRBV12-4,-,CASSLRKIYEQYF,TGTGCCAGCAGTCTTAGAAAAATCTACGAGCAGTACTTC
TRBJ1-2,-,TRBV27,once,CASGTGLGDGYTF,TGTGCCAGCGGCACGGGACTTGGGGACGGCTACACCTTC
TRBJ2-1,TRBD2,TRBV19,-,CASTTGGEQFF,TGTGCCAGTACCACGGGAGGTGAGCAGTTCTTC
TRBJ2-1,-,TRBV18,-,CASFASGDPYNEQFF,TGTGCCAGCTTCGCCAGCGGAGACCCCTACAATGAGCAGTTCTTC
TRBJ2-1,TRBD2,TRBV11-2,-,CASSSGGTLYNEQFF,TGTGCCAGCAGCTCCGGGGGGACCCTTTACAATGAGCAGTTCTTC
TRBJ1-1,TRBD1,TRBV2,once,CASSSQGADTEAFF,TGTGCCAGCAGTTCGCAGGGGGCTGACACTGAAGCTTTCTTT
TRBJ1-6,-,TRBV6-5,-,CASSDYSNSPLHF,TGTGCCAGCAGCGACTACAGTAATTCACCCCTCCACTTT
TRBJ2-2,-,TRBV28,-,CASSRTEIGELFF,TGTGCCAGCAGTCGGACAGAAATCGGGGAGCTGTTTTTT
TRBJ1-1,TRBD1,TRBV7-9,-,CASSTGQDYTEAFF,TGTGCCAGCAGCACGGGACAGGATTACACTGAAGCTTTCTTT
TRBJ2-1,-,TRBV7-2,many,CASSSEVASRGEQFF,TGTGCCAGCAGCTCAGAGGTAGCGAGTAGAGGTGAGCAGTTCTTC
TRBJ2-7,TRBD2,TRBV7-6,-,CASSLYTSGSPYEQYF,TGTGCCAGCAGCCTCTACACGAGCGGGAGCCCCTACGAGCAGTACTTC
TRBJ2-6,-,TRBV5-1,-,CASSSYTGANVLTF,TGCGCCAGCAGCTCCTATACGGGGGCCAACGTCCTGACTTTC
TRBJ1-6,-,TRBV5-4,-,CASSFGGTGSSPLHF,TGTGCCAGCAGCTTTGGGGGGACCGGCAGTTCACCCCTCCACTTT
TRBJ2-3,TRBD2,TRBV10-3,-,CAISRGLAGLTDTQYF,TGTGCCATCAGTCGGGGGCTAGCGGGACTCACAGATACGCAGTATTTT
TRBJ2-3,TRBD2,TRBV27,-,CASSPGTRGDTQYF,TGTGCCAGCAGTCCCGGGACTAGGGGAGATACGCAGTATTTT